This T cell receptor beta chain stems from a study of T-cell memory formation after mild COVID-19. With respect to this clonotype: No antigen is known for it.

Study conclusions and caveats: The study found contracting CD4+ clones mainly in CM and EM and contracting CD8+ clones in EMRA. There were some responding clones in pre-infection memory, which suggested that cross-reactive memory had joined. A second wave expanding day 15 to 37 was CD4+-biased; contracting clones were balanced.

cDNA libraries for TCR alpha and TCR beta, carrying sample barcodes and UMIs, came from 5'RACE with constant-segment primers. TCRdb itself ran the 5' RACE reads through MiXCR, one entry per CDR3 protein. In the table there are roughly 160,000 distinct CDR3 sequences, under 15% of which are singletons. This CDR3 is built from 18 residues. Losses at the gene ends were 6 bases for V and 1 base for J; bases not matched to a gene: 11. Germline V gene sequence: CDR1 LGHDT, CDR2 YNNKEL (reference sequence). This TCR was sampled from a man between 18 and 29 years old who had mild COVID-19 (a few samples of this study predate the infection). Cell type and time point are not known. The chain employs TRBV3-1 and TRBJ2-5, with 13 bases matching TRBD2. Source material: PBMCs or a T cell subset sorted from them (not recorded which). CDR3 nucleotide sequence: TGTGCCAGCAGAGATAGACTAGCGGGGGGCTCACTCCAAGAGACCCAGTACTTC. The encoded protein is CASRDRLAGGSLQETQYF.